The 8 T cell receptor beta chains listed next were all sequenced from one sample in a study of cytomegalovirus exposure and HLA in healthy donors. 60 Vbeta and 13 Jbeta primers were used in PCR. Sequencing was performed with immunoSEQ multiplex PCR; in TCRdb, only in-frame clones are kept and a portion is missing. The sample lists 150,000 to 160,000 clones; 79% were seen once. Material for sequencing was PBMCs. All receptors come from a man aged 25 to 40 in good health and CMV-seropositive.

The genes are TRBV11-3 and TRBJ2-1; 7 positions match TRBD2. The CDR3 extends over 13 amino acids. Germline CDR1 SGHNT, CDR2 YENEEA. With 3 bases clipped from V and 7 bases from J, the junction kept 3 bases outside the gene matches. CDR3 region: CASSLGLINEQFF. CDR3 nucleotide sequence: TGTGCCAGCAGCTTGGGACTAATTAATGAGCAGTTCTTC.

The chain combines TRBV27 with TRBJ1-4; 7 positions match TRBD1. This CDR3 region has 16 residues. CDR1 MNHEY and CDR2 SMNVEV come from the germline V gene (reference sequence). Trimming at V came to 6 bases and at J to 5 bases, leaving 12 bases not matched to a gene. The chain's CDR3 is CASSPVADRPNEKLFF. DNA of the CDR3: TGTGCCAGCAGCCCCGTGGCGGACAGGCCGAATGAAAAACTGTTTTTT.

The CDR3 DNA reads as TGTGCCAGCAGCTTAGCGACTAGCGGGGGCTCCTACAATGAGCAGTTCTTC. This codes for CASSLATSGGSYNEQFF. The gene calls are TRBV7-8 and TRBJ2-1; 12 bases match TRBD2. The CDR3 loop spans 17 amino acids. Per germline, CDR1 SGHVS and CDR2 FQNEAQ. Trimming at V came to 0 bases and at J to 0 bases, leaving 0 bases not matched to a gene. Full variable domain (rest looked up from reference TRBV7-8 and TRBJ2-1): GAGVSQSPRYKVAKRGQDVALRCDPISGHVSLFWYQQALGQGPEFLTYFQNEAQLDKSGLPSDRFFAERPEGSVSTLKIQRTQQEDSAVYLCASSLATSGGSYNEQFFGPGTRLTVL.

The chain is built from TRBV27 and TRBJ2-1; unclear D gene. The CDR3 contains 14 residues. Trimming stripped 2 bases from V and 0 bases from J, with 5 bases between. Germline lookup yields CDR1 MNHEY and CDR2 SMNVEV (reference sequence). In DNA, the CDR3 is TGTGCCAGCAGTTTAATGAGCTCCTACAATGAGCAGTTCTTC. Translating gives CASSLMSSYNEQFF.

This rearrangement joins TRBV2 to TRBJ1-2; TRBD1 is a possible D gene (5 bases). Germline V gene lookup returns CDR1 SNHLY and CDR2 FYNNEI. CDR3 length: 14 residues. V dropped 8 bases and J dropped 4 bases, with 17 bases sitting between them. This CDR3 is CASFQGGTVYGYTF. In DNA form, the CDR3 reads TGTGCCAGCTTTCAGGGAGGGACGGTCTATGGCTACACCTTC.

J is TRBJ2-7 and V is TRBV7-9, with D hard to call. V was shortened by 5 bases and J by 1 base, with 12 bases between the two germline ends. The CDR3 sequence is 14 residues long. Germline V lookup: CDR1 SEHNR, CDR2 FQNEAQ (reference sequence). The CDR3 sequence is CASSPPPASYEQYF. As DNA, the CDR3 is TGTGCCAGCAGCCCACCGCCTGCGTCCTACGAGCAGTACTTC.

The chain employs TRBV18 and TRBJ2-1; a weak D match, TRBD2 (6 bases). V was trimmed by 5 bases and J by 4 bases, leaving 15 bases between them. This CDR3 is 15 amino acids long. Germline CDR1 is KGHSH and CDR2 is LQKENI. As DNA, the CDR3 is TGTGCCAGCTCAAGCAGAAGCGGGCTTTACAATGAGCAGTTCTTC. Its translation: CASSSRSGLYNEQFF.

This chain connects TRBV7-6 to TRBJ2-7, with a tentative D call TRBD1 (6 bases). CDR3 length: 14 amino acids. Germline loops: CDR1 SGHVS, CDR2 FNYEAQ. V was pared by 6 bases and J by 1 base, with 13 bases between. CDR3 nucleotides: TGTGCCAGCAGTCCGCAGGGGAAATCCTACGAGCAGTACTTC. It translates to CASSPQGKSYEQYF. The full variable domain, in which reference TRBV7-6 and TRBJ2-7 provide the parts outside the CDR3, is GAGVSQSPRYKVTKRGQDVALRCDPISGHVSLYWYRQALGQGPEFLTYFNYEAQQDKSGLPNDRFSAERPEGSISTLTIQRTEQRDSAMYRCASSPQGKSYEQYFGPGTRLTVT.